These 12 T cell receptor beta chains originate from one sample sequenced in a study of blood T cell repertoires in COVID-19. The data were produced by immunoSEQ multiplex PCR, yet TCRdb's version contains in-frame clones alone and is incomplete. The sample records some 59,000 clones, more than 85% being singletons. Sequencing was carried out using peripheral blood. The source is a man in his forties or fifties with acute or convalescent COVID-19.

The chain employs TRBV6-5 and TRBJ1-1; D is unclear. V dropped 6 bases and J dropped 4 bases, with 9 bases sitting between them. The germline CDR1 and CDR2 sequences are MNHEY and SVGAGI. CDR3 length equals 12 residues. CDR3 nucleotides: TGTGCCAGCAGCAATCCGAGCACTGAAGCTTTCTTT. It encodes CASSNPSTEAFF.

V usage is TRBV27 and J usage is TRBJ1-2; 7 bases align to TRBD1. The CDR3 is made up of 16 amino acids. Germline V gene data show CDR1 as MNHEY and CDR2 as SMNVEV (reference sequence). Trimming removed 4 bases from V and 2 bases from J; junction bases left unmatched: 10. The CDR3 loop reads CASSYTEMTGNYGYTF. CDR3 in DNA: TGTGCCAGCAGTTACACCGAGATGACAGGGAACTATGGCTACACCTTC.

The chain has TRBV19 and TRBJ1-5; weak D call: TRBD1 (5 bases). This CDR3 has 13 amino acids. The germline CDR1 and CDR2 sequences are LNHDA and SQIVND (reference sequence). V lost 11 bases and J 7 bases, leaving 18 bases between the germline ends. In DNA form, the CDR3 reads TGTGCCGCCGGCCGGGGGACGGACCAGCCCCAGCATTTT. Protein: CAAGRGTDQPQHF.

This clone has just one count. The V gene is TRBV6-2 or TRBV6-3, the J gene TRBJ2-7; TRBD2 matches at 9 bases. This CDR3 region has 13 residues. Per the germline V gene, CDR1 is MNHEY and CDR2 is SVGEGT. V lost 2 bases and J lost 6; bases outside the gene matches: 2. The CDR3 protein is CASSYGTSLEQYF. The CDR3 DNA is TGTGCCAGCAGTTACGGGACTAGCCTCGAGCAGTACTTC.

This chain connects TRBV25-1 to TRBJ2-5, with a tentative D call TRBD2 (5 bases). The CDR3 has 12 amino acids. V gave up 1 base and J gave up 13 bases, with 13 bases separating them. CDR1 is MGHDK, CDR2 SYGVNS, per germline. The CDR3 here is CASSESERRLYF. The CDR3 bases are TGTGCCAGCAGTGAATCCGAGCGGCGTTTGTACTTC.

This clone was detected only once. The chain recombines TRBV6-2 or TRBV6-3 with TRBJ1-2; TRBD1 is a possible D gene (6 bases). Per germline, CDR1 MNHEY and CDR2 SVGEGT. The CDR3 sequence is 13 residues long. V lost 2 bases and J 10 bases, leaving 14 bases between the germline ends. The CDR3 spells CASSYETGEDYTF. CDR3 sequence (DNA): TGTGCCAGCAGTTACGAGACAGGAGAGGACTACACCTTC.

The CDR3 here is CASSLEGGAGNTIYF. CDR3 bases: TGCGCCAGCAGCTTGGAAGGAGGGGCTGGAAACACCATATATTTT. The chain combines TRBV5-1 with TRBJ1-3, with D possibly TRBD1 on 5 matching bases. V shed 0 bases and J shed 2 bases, with 9 bases lying between them. Germline loops: CDR1 SGHRS, CDR2 YFSETQ. The CDR3 has 15 residues.

The sample holds a few counts of this clone. This sequence joins TRBV12-5 and TRBJ1-4, with D maybe TRBD1 (5 bases). The CDR3 runs 16 residues. Trimming cost V 0 bases and J 5 bases, with 13 bases left between them. Germline V gives CDR1 LGHNT, CDR2 FRNRAP. The CDR3 DNA reads as TGTGCTAGTGGTTTGGTACTCGGACACCAGAATGAAAAACTGTTTTTT. Its protein is CASGLVLGHQNEKLFF.

The V call is TRBV6-6, the J call TRBJ2-5; tentative D call: TRBD2 (6 bases). The V end lost 6 bases, the J end lost 1 base, and 18 bases lay between the germline ends. The CDR3 is 16 amino acids. In germline, CDR1 is MNHNY, CDR2 SVGAGI (reference sequence). The CDR3 sequence is CASSKARDLVQETQYF. The CDR3 coding sequence is TGTGCCAGCAGCAAAGCCCGGGACTTGGTCCAAGAGACCCAGTACTTC.

The V call is TRBV19, the J call TRBJ1-5; a possible D gene is TRBD1 (5 bases). Looked up from germline, CDR1 is LNHDA and CDR2 is SQIVND (reference sequence). There are 14 residues in the CDR3. Deletions cut 6 bases from V and 0 bases from J, with 9 bases between. Here the CDR3 DNA reads TGTGCCAGTAGGGGGGAGGATAGCAATCAGCCCCAGCATTTT. This translates into CASRGEDSNQPQHF.

CDR3 region: CASSTLLVGQANTEAFF. The CDR3 DNA reads as TGTGCCAGTAGCACGCTCTTAGTCGGACAGGCTAACACTGAAGCTTTCTTT. The V gene is TRBV19, the J gene TRBJ1-1, with 7 bases that match TRBD1. The CDR3 runs to 17 residues. The germline CDR1 and CDR2 sequences are LNHDA and SQIVND (reference sequence). J gave up 2 bases and V 6 bases, and 15 bases lay outside the gene matches. The variable domain in full, with the rest retrieved from reference TRBV19 and TRBJ1-1, is DGGITQSPKYLFRKEGQNVTLSCEQNLNHDAMYWYRQDPGQGLRLIYYSQIVNDFQKGDIAEGYSVSREKKESFPLTVTSAQKNPTAFYLCASSTLLVGQANTEAFFGQGTRLTVV.

This clone has only a few counts. This chain links TRBV7-9 with TRBJ2-5; perhaps TRBD2 as D (5 bases). The germline gives CDR1 SEHNR, CDR2 FQNEAQ (reference sequence). Trimming stripped 1 base from V and 3 bases from J, with 12 bases between. This CDR3 spans 15 amino acids. The CDR3 loop is CASSLGERSEETQYF. CDR3 nucleotide sequence: TGTGCCAGCAGCTTAGGGGAGAGGTCCGAAGAGACCCAGTACTTC.